The rows below give T cell receptor beta chains drawn from one sample of a study of CD8 T cells in Susac syndrome. MiXCR, applied by TCRdb to the immunoSEQ multiplex PCR reads, yields one record per CDR3 protein. The sample has under 150,000 distinct CDR3 sequences, around nine tenths seen once. Sequencing was performed on CD8+ T cells from PBMCs. These receptors originate from a human donor with multiple sclerosis. Each CDR3 is given with its conserved first and last residue. The order of the fields is clone size, J gene, D gene, V gene, CDR3 DNA, CDR3 protein. D genes are given only for firm matches. Size is stated for part of the rows, as once, few or many counts, or as a class when the clone is expanded.

>.|TRBJ1-5|.|TRBV27
TGTGCCAGCAGTTCAGAATACAATCAGCCCCAGCATTTT
CASSSEYNQPQHF
>.|TRBJ2-3|.|TRBV4-3
TGCGCCAGCAGCCAAGATACTAGCAGATCCACAGATACGCAGTTTTTT
CASSQDTSRSTDTQFF
>.|TRBJ2-5|.|TRBV19
TGTGCCAGTAGTATTACAACAGGGTCAGGATTAAGGGAGACCCAGTACTTC
CASSITTGSGLRETQYF
>.|TRBJ1-5|TRBD1|TRBV18
TGTGCCAGCTCACCGGACAGGGTAGGCAATCAGCCCCAGCATTTT
CASSPDRVGNQPQHF
>.|TRBJ1-1|.|TRBV12-5
TGTGCTAGTGGTTTGGTACTATCAGGGACACCCTACACTGAAGCTTTCTTT
CASGLVLSGTPYTEAFF
>.|TRBJ2-7|TRBD2|TRBV7-9
TGTGCCAGCAGCGGGAGGGACTGGGAAAAGGACGAGCAGTACTTC
CASSGRDWEKDEQYF
>.|TRBJ2-7|.|TRBV4-2
TGTGCCAGCAGCCAAGATGCCAACTACGAGCAGTACTTC
CASSQDANYEQYF
>.|TRBJ1-1|.|TRBV5-1
TGCGCCAGCAGCTTGGACCCAAGGTGGGAAGCTTTCTTT
CASSLDPRWEAFF
>.|TRBJ2-5|.|TRBV4-1
TGCGCCAGCAGCCTTATCCACGGGAGAGGGGAGACCCAGTACTTC
CASSLIHGRGETQYF
>once|TRBJ1-2|.|TRBV29-1
TGCAGCGTGGGGAGAGCCAATGGCTACACCTTC
CSVGRANGYTF
>few|TRBJ2-3|.|TRBV7-2
TGTGCCAGCAGCCCCCCCTTAGATACGCAGTATTTT
CASSPPLDTQYF
>.|TRBJ2-2|TRBD2|TRBV4-1
TGCGCCAGCAGCCAACCTAGCGGATTCAGCTACACCGGGGAGCTGTTTTTT
CASSQPSGFSYTGELFF
>once|TRBJ1-1|TRBD1|TRBV11-2
TGTGCCAGCAGACACCGGGACAGGGAAGTCGGCCCTGAAGCTTTCTTT
CASRHRDREVGPEAFF
>.|TRBJ1-1|.|TRBV4-1
TGCGCCAGCAGCCAAGACGTAAGACAGGCGAACACTGAAGCTTTCTTT
CASSQDVRQANTEAFF
>.|TRBJ1-1|.|TRBV19
TGTGCCAGTAGTAATGGGTACGGGGACACTGAAGCTTTCTTT
CASSNGYGDTEAFF
>.|TRBJ2-7|.|TRBV7-9
TGTGCCAGCAGCGACGACCGGACGGGGTCCTACGAGCAGTACTTC
CASSDDRTGSYEQYF
>.|TRBJ1-4|TRBD1|TRBV4-2
TGTGCCAGCAGCCAAATCCCCGGGACAGGGGATGAAAAACTGTTTTTT
CASSQIPGTGDEKLFF
>.|TRBJ2-2|.|TRBV5-1
TGCGCCAGCAGCTTATGGGAACAGACCGGGGAGCTGTTTTTT
CASSLWEQTGELFF
>.|TRBJ2-7|.|TRBV27
TGTGCCAGCAGTTTTTACGGCCAGGGTGGCTACGAGCAGTACTTC
CASSFYGQGGYEQYF
>few|TRBJ2-7|.|TRBV28
TGTGCCAGCAGTTTGAATGAGCAGTACTTC
CASSLNEQYF
>.|TRBJ2-1|TRBD1|TRBV4-2
TGTGCCAGCAGCCAAGGGACAGGGAATGACAATGAGCAGTTCTTC
CASSQGTGNDNEQFF
>.|TRBJ2-3|TRBD2|TRBV9
TGTGCCAGCAGCGAACTAGCGGGGCACACAGATACGCAGTATTTT
CASSELAGHTDTQYF
>.|TRBJ1-4|TRBD1|TRBV4-2
TGTGCCAGCAGCCCCCCACAGGGGACCGATGAAAAACTGTTTTTT
CASSPPQGTDEKLFF
>.|TRBJ1-1|.|TRBV29-1
TGCAGTGTTGGAGGAGCAGGGGCTGAAGCTTTCTTT
CSVGGAGAEAFF
>.|TRBJ1-1|.|TRBV7-9
TGTGCCAGCAGCTTAAATTCTTTGAACACTGAAGCTTTCTTT
CASSLNSLNTEAFF
>.|TRBJ2-5|.|TRBV30
TGTGCCCGGTCAGGGGGGCGCCTCCAAGAGACCCAGTACTTC
CARSGGRLQETQYF
>.|TRBJ1-1|TRBD1|TRBV19
TGTGCCAGTAGTAGGGGACAGTCGAACACTGAAGCTTTCTTT
CASSRGQSNTEAFF
>.|TRBJ2-1|.|TRBV15
TGTGCCACCAGTCCTAGCGCGAGCCACAATGAGCAGTTCTTC
CATSPSASHNEQFF
>.|TRBJ2-2|TRBD2|TRBV10-3
TGTGCCATCAGTGAGTCTATGTCTAGCGGGAGTGTCTGGGAGCTGTTTTTT
CAISESMSSGSVWELFF
>.|TRBJ1-5|.|TRBV2
TGTGCCAGCAGAAATCCGGGTATTGGCAATCAGCCCCAGCATTTT
CASRNPGIGNQPQHF
>.|TRBJ1-1|.|TRBV5-1
TGCGCCAGCAGCTTGTTGGACACTGAAGCTTTCTTT
CASSLLDTEAFF
>.|TRBJ2-3|TRBD2|TRBV20-1
TGCAGTGCTAGGCCCCATTATAGCCCTCCGGGAGGGAGTGCAGATACGCAGTATTTT
CSARPHYSPPGGSADTQYF
>.|TRBJ2-7|.|TRBV2
TGTGCCAGCAGAGAACTTACAGGGAGAGGGTCCTACGAGCAGTACTTC
CASRELTGRGSYEQYF
>.|TRBJ1-5|.|TRBV7-9
TGTGCCAGCAGCTTAGGGTCGGACGGTCAGCCCCAGCATTTT
CASSLGSDGQPQHF
>once|TRBJ2-1|TRBD1|TRBV10-3
TGTGCCATCACTGGGACAGGGGACAGCAATGAGCAGTTCTTC
CAITGTGDSNEQFF
>.|TRBJ1-1|.|TRBV27
TGTGCCAGCAGTACCCATGGGCAGAACACTGAAGCTTTCTTT
CASSTHGQNTEAFF
>.|TRBJ2-7|TRBD2|TRBV5-1
TGCGCCAGCGGATGGACTAGCGGGAGGCCCTCCGAGGTCGAGCAGTACTTC
CASGWTSGRPSEVEQYF
>.|TRBJ2-1|.|TRBV13
TGTGCCAGCAGCTTACAGCCTATCCTGGGAAATGAGCAGTTCTTC
CASSLQPILGNEQFF
>.|TRBJ2-2|.|TRBV5-1
TGCGCCAGCAGCTTGGGAGGGAACCGGGAGCTGTTTTTT
CASSLGGNRELFF
>once|TRBJ2-1|.|TRBV27
TGTGCCAGCAGCTCCACGGCATCCTACAATGAGCAGTTCTTC
CASSSTASYNEQFF
>once|TRBJ2-3|.|TRBV27
TGTGCCAGCAGTCCCCTCGCAGGGGATGGGGATACGCAGTATTTT
CASSPLAGDGDTQYF
>.|TRBJ1-1|.|TRBV14
TGTGCCAGCAGCACCCAGCCAGGGCTGGTGAACACTGAAGCTTTCTTT
CASSTQPGLVNTEAFF
>.|TRBJ1-1|.|TRBV20-1
TGCGGGGGGCTGGGTATGAACACTGAAGCTTTCTTT
CGGLGMNTEAFF
>.|TRBJ1-5|.|TRBV27
TGTGCCAGCAGTTTTGCAGGGACTCAGCCCCAGCATTTT
CASSFAGTQPQHF
>few|TRBJ2-5|.|TRBV2
TGTGCCAGCAGTGAAGAGACCCAGTACTTC
CASSEETQYF
>.|TRBJ2-2|TRBD2|TRBV27
TGTGCCAGCAGAAATAGAGCGGGAAGCACCGGGGAGCTGTTTTTT
CASRNRAGSTGELFF
>.|TRBJ2-2|.|TRBV2
TGTGCCAGGGAGGGGGAGGACACCGGGGAGCTGTTTTTT
CAREGEDTGELFF
>.|TRBJ2-3|.|TRBV24-1
TGTGCCACCAGAGACGGGAGAGTCTCAGATACGCAGTATTTT
CATRDGRVSDTQYF
>few|TRBJ2-5|.|TRBV27
TGTGCCAGCAGTCTTCAGACAGGTCAAGAGACCCAGTACTTC
CASSLQTGQETQYF
>.|TRBJ2-3|.|TRBV27
TGTGCCAGCAGTTTGGAAGGGACTCTCCCAGCTACGCAGTATTTT
CASSLEGTLPATQYF
>.|TRBJ1-1|.|TRBV24-1
TGTGCCACCAGTGGCGGCCAGGGCAACGAAGCTTTCTTT
CATSGGQGNEAFF
>.|TRBJ2-7|TRBD2|TRBV4-2
TGTGCCAGCAGCCACACTAGCGTCGGGGACTACGAGCAGTACTTC
CASSHTSVGDYEQYF